The next 21 T cell receptor beta chains were all read from a single sample in a study of Graves' ophthalmopathy and Graves' hyperthyroidism. TCR beta CDR3 regions were amplified from RNA transcripts. HTBI primers served in a first-round RT-PCR, which a second-round multiplex PCR followed. TCRdb fed the multiplex PCR reads into MiXCR, producing one record per CDR3 protein. The sample includes roughly 400,000 distinct CDR3 sequences, around 19% seen only once; the top ten take around 1.5%. Sequencing used peripheral blood. Every receptor here comes from a woman in her late teens or twenties with Graves' ophthalmopathy.

This rearrangement joins TRBV6-1 to TRBJ2-7; 10 bases fit TRBD1. After removal of 6 bases from V and 12 bases from J, the junction contained 8 bases not matched to a gene. Per germline, CDR1 MNHNS and CDR2 SASEGT. This CDR3 has 12 residues. The CDR3 sequence is CASRPDRGPRYF. CDR3 sequence (DNA): TGTGCCAGCAGGCCAGACAGGGGGCCGCGGTACTTC.

This clonotype was detected many times. The chain links TRBV6-5 to TRBJ2-5; TRBD1 or TRBD2 may be the D gene (5 bases each). This CDR3 is 14 amino acids long. Germline CDR1 MNHEY, CDR2 SVGAGI. The V gene lost 2 bases and the J gene lost 1 base, with 8 bases spanning the gap. The CDR3, as DNA: TGTGCCAGCAGTTACGGGGGAGCCCAAGAGACCCAGTACTTC. Amino acids: CASSYGGAQETQYF.

This clonotype has ten or more counts. This chain joins TRBV6-5 and TRBJ1-5; D call uncertain. CDR1 and CDR2 from the germline V gene are MNHEY and SVGAGI. Trimming removed 0 bases from V and 9 bases from J, with 6 bases in between. The CDR3 covers 12 residues. CDR3 sequence: CASSYSTGPQHF. In DNA form, the CDR3 reads TGTGCCAGCAGTTACTCGACGGGGCCCCAGCATTTT.

This chain connects TRBV6-2 or TRBV6-3 to TRBJ2-5; tentatively, D is TRBD2 (5 bases). The CDR3 has 14 residues. The ends were cut back, 6 bases at V and 2 bases at J, with 13 bases in the middle. Germline-derived CDR1 and CDR2 are MNHEY and SVGEGT. In nucleotides, the CDR3 is TGTGCCAGCAGGAAAGGAGGTTTACAAGAGACCCAGTACTTC. Translated: CASRKGGLQETQYF.

The V and J genes are TRBV3-1 and TRBJ2-5, with 10 bases that match TRBD2. Looked up from germline, CDR1 is LGHDT and CDR2 is YNNKEL (reference sequence). V was clipped by 2 bases and J by 2 bases; unmatched bases: 5. The CDR3 runs 16 residues. The CDR3 sequence is CASSQPGTSVQETQYF. Written as DNA, the CDR3 is TGTGCCAGCAGCCAACCCGGGACTAGCGTTCAAGAGACCCAGTACTTC.

This clonotype was seen many times. The J gene is TRBJ1-1, the V gene TRBV6-1; 8 bases are a match to TRBD1. The CDR3 runs 13 residues. With 6 bases clipped from V and 4 bases from J, the junction kept 4 bases outside the gene matches. Germline lookup yields CDR1 MNHNS and CDR2 SASEGT. The CDR3 sequence: CASRQGVSTEAFF. The CDR3 DNA reads TGTGCCAGCAGACAGGGGGTGAGCACTGAAGCTTTCTTT.

This clonotype was counted at least ten times. The V and J genes are TRBV7-2 and TRBJ2-7; no reliable D call. V shed 4 bases and J shed 2 bases, with 15 bases lying between them. The CDR3 contains 15 residues. The germline CDR1 and CDR2 sequences are SGHTA and FQGNSA. The CDR3 loop is CASSSPWTRPYEQYF. The CDR3 DNA is TGTGCCAGCAGCTCCCCTTGGACGAGACCCTACGAGCAGTACTTC.

The chain uses TRBV4-2 and TRBJ2-7, with 9 bases identical to TRBD2. This CDR3 spans 18 amino acids. V trimming: 0 bases; J trimming: 0 bases; junction bases outside the gene matches: 9. Germline loops: CDR1 LGHNA, CDR2 YNFKEQ. In DNA, the CDR3 is TGTGCCAGCAGCCAAGATCTCTGGCTAGCGGGGACCTCCTACGAGCAGTACTTC. Amino acid sequence: CASSQDLWLAGTSYEQYF.

This clonotype was seen repeatedly, ten times or more. The CDR3: CASSPRGGMTEAFF. CDR3 nucleotides: TGCGCCAGCAGCCCAAGAGGGGGCATGACTGAAGCTTTCTTT. The rearrangement joins TRBV4-1 to TRBJ1-1; 7 nucleotides line up with TRBD1. Germline-derived CDR1 and CDR2 are MGHRA and YSYEKL. V was pared by 4 bases and J by 5 bases, with 7 bases of the junction left unmatched. This CDR3 is 14 amino acids long.

This clonotype was seen repeatedly, ten times or more. The chain uses TRBV6-4 and TRBJ2-6, with D uncertain. Germline CDR1 and CDR2: MRHNA and SNTAGT. Trimming took off 6 bases at V and 0 bases at J, with 6 bases between the two ends. The CDR3 has 14 amino acids. The CDR3 DNA reads as TGTGCCAGCAGACCCTACTCTGGGGCCAACGTCCTGACTTTC. This codes for CASRPYSGANVLTF.

The table lists this clonotype with many counts. The CDR3 bases are TGTGCCAGCAGCTTCCTCTATCCCTCTGGGGCCAACGTCCTGACTTTC. This encodes CASSFLYPSGANVLTF. V gene TRBV11-3 combines with J gene TRBJ2-6; D remains unclear. Per germline, CDR1 SGHNT and CDR2 YENEEA. This CDR3 contains 16 residues. V lost 3 bases, J lost 0 bases, and 9 bases lay in between.

In this sample, this clonotype turned up many times. This chain connects TRBV12-3 or TRBV12-4 to TRBJ1-5, with unresolved D. Trimming cost V 5 bases and J 5 bases, with 7 bases left between them. The CDR3 length is 12 residues. CDR3 residues: CASSPDHQPQHF. The CDR3 nucleotides are TGTGCCAGCAGTCCAGATCATCAGCCCCAGCATTTT.

The table lists this clonotype with many counts. The chain joins TRBV5-1 to TRBJ2-7; TRBD1 agrees at 11 bases. V trimming: 4 bases; J trimming: 3 bases; junction bases outside the gene matches: 6. The CDR3 has 15 amino acids. Germline CDR1 is SGHRS and CDR2 is YFSETQ. The CDR3 DNA sequence: TGCGCCAGCAGCCTTGGACAGGGGGCTGACTACGAGCAGTACTTC. Encoded protein: CASSLGQGADYEQYF.

Many counts were recorded for this clonotype. The V gene is TRBV6-2 or TRBV6-3, the J gene TRBJ1-1; tentative D call: TRBD1 (5 bases). V was cut by 0 bases and J by 4 bases, with 15 bases left in between. CDR3 length: 16 residues. Germline V lookup: CDR1 MNHEY, CDR2 SVGEGT. DNA of the CDR3: TGTGCCAGCAGTTACTCTGGGGGTTCGGAGGGCACTGAAGCTTTCTTT. This translates into CASSYSGGSEGTEAFF.

The rearrangement links TRBV2 to TRBJ1-6; D is ambiguous. From germline, CDR1 is SNHLY and CDR2 FYNNEI. Trimming shortened V by 6 bases and J by 7 bases, and 13 bases separated the two germline ends. There are 14 residues in the CDR3. CDR3 protein: CASSPEHLNSPLHF. As DNA, the CDR3 is TGTGCCAGCAGCCCGGAGCATCTAAATTCACCCCTCCACTTT.

In its sample, this clonotype was seen many times. V is TRBV20-1 and J is TRBJ1-6, with 7 bases fitting TRBD1. Germline values: CDR1 DFQATT, CDR2 SNEGSKA (reference sequence). The V gene end was trimmed by 5 bases and the J gene end by 10 bases; junction bases not matched to a gene: 5. This CDR3 spans 12 amino acids. This chain's CDR3 is CSAHTGASPLHF. The CDR3 DNA reads TGCAGTGCTCACACAGGGGCGTCACCCCTCCACTTT.

V gene TRBV28 combines with J gene TRBJ1-2; a weak D match, TRBD1 (5 bases). Trimming cost V 4 bases and J 8 bases, with 11 bases left between them. This CDR3 comprises 12 residues. Germline CDR1 MDHEN, CDR2 SYDVKM. The DNA for the CDR3 is TGTGCCAGCAGTTCAGGGTACAGAGGCTACACCTTC. Its translation is CASSSGYRGYTF.

This chain links TRBV9 with TRBJ2-2; 13 positions agree with TRBD2. With 2 bases clipped from V and 4 bases from J, the junction kept 5 bases outside the gene matches. The germline gives CDR1 SGDLS, CDR2 YYNGEE. The CDR3 sequence is 17 residues long. CDR3 coding DNA: TGTGCCAGCAGCGTCGGGACTAGCGGGATCATCACCGGGGAGCTGTTTTTT. Its protein is CASSVGTSGIITGELFF.

In this sample, this clonotype turned up many times. The gene calls are TRBV27 and TRBJ1-5; 7 bases match TRBD1. V shed 6 bases, J shed 5 bases, and the junction held 7 bases outside the gene matches. Germline-derived CDR1 and CDR2 are MNHEY and SMNVEV (reference sequence). The CDR3 sequence is 14 residues long. In nucleotides, the CDR3 is TGTGCCAGCAGCCCGGACAGGCCTGATCAGCCCCAGCATTTT. It translates to CASSPDRPDQPQHF.

The sample holds many counts of this clonotype. The rearrangement links TRBV6-5 to TRBJ2-7, with D perhaps TRBD1 or TRBD2 (5 bases each). Trimming left V 0 bases short and J 3 bases short, with 9 bases between. Germline values: CDR1 MNHEY, CDR2 SVGAGI. The CDR3 has 14 residues. CDR3: CASSYSRGLYEQYF. In DNA, the CDR3 is TGTGCCAGCAGTTACTCGAGGGGCCTCTACGAGCAGTACTTC.

The chain uses TRBV6-2 or TRBV6-3 and TRBJ2-7; weak D call: TRBD1 (6 bases). CDR3 size: 18 residues. The germline V gene encodes CDR1 MNHEY and CDR2 SVGEGT. V lost 0 bases and J lost 3, with 21 bases in between. The CDR3 region has the DNA TGTGCCAGCAGTTACTCGATTAGTGATACAGGGAACTACTACGAGCAGTACTTC. Its translation is CASSYSISDTGNYYEQYF.